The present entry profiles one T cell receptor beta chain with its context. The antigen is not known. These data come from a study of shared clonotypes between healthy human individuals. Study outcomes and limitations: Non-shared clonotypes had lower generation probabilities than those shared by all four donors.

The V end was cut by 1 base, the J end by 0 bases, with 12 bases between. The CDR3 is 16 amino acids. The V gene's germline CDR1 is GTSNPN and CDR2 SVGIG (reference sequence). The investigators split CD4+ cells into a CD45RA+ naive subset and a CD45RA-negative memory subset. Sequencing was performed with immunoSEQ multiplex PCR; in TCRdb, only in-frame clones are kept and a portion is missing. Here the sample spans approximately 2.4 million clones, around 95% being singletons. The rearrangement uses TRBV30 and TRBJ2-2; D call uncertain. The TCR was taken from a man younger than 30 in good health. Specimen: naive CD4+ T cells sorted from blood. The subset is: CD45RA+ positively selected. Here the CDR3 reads CAWSGVKGPNTGELFF. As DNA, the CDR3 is TGTGCCTGGAGTGGGGTTAAAGGGCCGAACACCGGGGAGCTGTTTTTT.